The present entry profiles one T cell receptor (beta chain) with its context. Original analysis: Amplification of reference gene primers provided the estimated nucleated cell counts. Assay used: immunoSEQ multiplex PCR; TCRdb lists only in-frame clones, some missing. That table is the source of V, J and clone size, and D and trimming were worked out from the DNA. The data contain under 200,000 clones, around four fifths of them singletons. The data belong to a study of blood T cell repertoires in COVID-19. For the study at large: COVID-19 samples collected from the United States, Italy and Spain covered acute and convalescent phases. From T cells, B-cell-depleted T cells, or PBMCs came the material, which was cDNA or gDNA.

Germline loops: CDR1 LGHDT, CDR2 YNNKEL (reference sequence). CDR3 length: 11 amino acids. Trimming removed 7 bases from V and 5 bases from J, with 5 bases in between. The TCR originated in a woman of 80 years or more with active or convalescent COVID-19. Material for sequencing was peripheral blood. The chain carries TRBV3-1 (or the pseudogene TRBV3-2) and TRBJ2-2; D not resolved. CDR3 bases: TGTGCCAGCACCTCTACCGGGGAGCTGTTTTTT. This sequence encodes CASTSTGELFF.